A single sample is the source of the 28 T cell receptor beta chains below, sequenced in a study of blood T cell repertoires in COVID-19. Repertoires were generated with immunoSEQ multiplex PCR, while TCRdb's copy carries only in-frame clones and drops some. The sample yields hundreds of thousands of clones, 87% seen once. Sequencing was done on a sample of peripheral blood. These receptors came from a woman aged 18-29 years who had recovered from COVID-19.

V gene TRBV19 combines with J gene TRBJ2-1; D is ambiguous. The V gene lost 4 bases and the J gene lost 12 bases, with 10 bases spanning the gap. CDR1 and CDR2 from the germline V gene are LNHDA and SQIVND (reference sequence). The CDR3 is 11 amino acids. The CDR3 protein is CASSTGVLQFF. The DNA of the CDR3 is TGTGCCAGTAGTACGGGTGTCCTGCAGTTCTTC.

The rearrangement joins TRBV4-1 to TRBJ2-5; 8 bases fit TRBD2. The CDR3 spans 15 residues. Germline assignment: CDR1 MGHRA and CDR2 YSYEKL. J lost 4 bases, V lost 0 bases, and 4 bases had no gene match. The CDR3 loop reads CASSQDRLAGETQYF. CDR3 nucleotide sequence: TGCGCCAGCAGCCAAGATAGGCTAGCGGGAGAGACCCAGTACTTC.

The chain joins TRBV19 to TRBJ2-3; unclear D gene. Germline values: CDR1 LNHDA, CDR2 SQIVND (reference sequence). There are 15 residues in the CDR3. V was clipped by 6 bases and J by 0 bases, with 13 bases between them. The CDR3 region is CASSQELPSTDTQYF. CDR3 sequence (DNA): TGTGCCAGTAGCCAGGAACTCCCTAGCACAGATACGCAGTATTTT.

The V gene is TRBV7-2, the J gene TRBJ1-5, with TRBD1 matching over 7 bases. Germline lookup yields CDR1 SGHTA and CDR2 FQGNSA. This CDR3 spans 15 amino acids. V gave up 1 base and J gave up 6 bases; unmatched junction bases: 6. CDR3 DNA: TGTGCCAGCAGCTTAGTAGGGGGCGATGGTCAGCCCCAGCATTTT. It encodes CASSLVGGDGQPQHF.

The V and J genes are TRBV6-5 and TRBJ1-4, with 9 bases fitting TRBD1. This CDR3 is 13 amino acids long. With V trimmed by 6 bases and J by 8 bases, 4 bases remained unmatched. Germline CDR1 MNHEY, CDR2 SVGAGI. The CDR3 loop reads CASSRDRAEKLFF. The CDR3 nucleotides read TGTGCCAGCAGCCGGGACAGGGCGGAAAAACTGTTTTTT.

The chain is built from TRBV5-5 and TRBJ2-5, with 7 bases identical to TRBD1. The V segment lost 1 base and the J segment 5 bases; nucleotides outside the gene matches: 2. Germline V gene sequence: CDR1 SGHKS, CDR2 YYEKEE (reference sequence). This CDR3 region has 13 residues. The CDR3: CASSLTGDETQYF. The DNA of the CDR3 is TGTGCCAGCAGCTTGACAGGGGACGAGACCCAGTACTTC.

The chain is built from TRBV9 and TRBJ1-3, with D tentatively TRBD1 (5 bases). From germline, CDR1 is SGDLS and CDR2 YYNGEE. The CDR3 has 15 amino acids. V was cut by 3 bases and J by 0 bases, with 10 bases left in between. The CDR3 spells CASSARGSSGNTIYF. For the CDR3, the DNA is TGTGCCAGCAGCGCTCGGGGGAGCTCTGGAAACACCATATATTTT. Variable domain in full (rest from reference TRBV9 and TRBJ1-3): DSGVTQTPKHLITATGQRVTLRCSPRSGDLSVYWYQQSLDQGLQFLIQYYNGEERAKGNILERFSAQQFPDLHSELNLSSLELGDSALYFCASSARGSSGNTIYFGEGSWLTVV.

The chain employs TRBV3-1 (or the pseudogene TRBV3-2) and TRBJ2-2; a weak D match, TRBD1 (6 bases). V lost 4 bases and J lost 4, with 16 bases in between. This CDR3 is 16 amino acids long. Per the germline V gene, CDR1 is LGHDT and CDR2 is YNNKEL (reference sequence). The CDR3 protein is CASSPPGQGSTGELFF. DNA of the CDR3: TGTGCCAGCAGCCCCCCCGGGCAGGGGAGCACCGGGGAGCTGTTTTTT.

This chain links TRBV30 with TRBJ2-4, with 12 bases that match TRBD2. This CDR3 spans 13 amino acids. With V trimmed by 5 bases and J by 7 bases, 3 bases remained unmatched. The germline V gene has CDR1 GTSNPN and CDR2 SVGIG (reference sequence). The CDR3 here is CAWSLAGGNIQYF. The CDR3 nucleotides are TGTGCCTGGTCTCTAGCGGGAGGGAACATTCAGTACTTC.

This chain connects TRBV9 to TRBJ2-7, with D possibly being TRBD1 (6 bases). The CDR3 is 15 amino acids. Germline loops: CDR1 SGDLS, CDR2 YYNGEE. V was clipped by 2 bases and J by 7 bases, with 19 bases between them. CDR3 protein: CASSVAEQGVSEQYF. CDR3 in DNA: TGTGCCAGCAGCGTGGCCGAACAGGGAGTAAGTGAGCAGTACTTC.

The genes are TRBV4-1 and TRBJ2-2; TRBD2 agrees at 9 bases. The CDR3 covers 16 residues. Germline assignment: CDR1 MGHRA and CDR2 YSYEKL. The J segment lost 2 bases and the V segment lost 3 bases, leaving 4 bases of the junction unmatched. CDR3 in amino acids: CASSHSSGTNTGELFF. CDR3 sequence (DNA): TGCGCCAGCAGCCACTCTAGCGGGACTAACACCGGGGAGCTGTTTTTT.

The chain combines TRBV5-5 with TRBJ2-1; 7 nucleotides line up with TRBD2. J lost 1 base, V lost 4 bases, and 5 bases had no gene match. This CDR3 comprises 15 residues. CDR1 is SGHKS, CDR2 YYEKEE, per germline (reference sequence). The CDR3 DNA sequence: TGTGCCAGCAGCGAGGAGCGGGGTTCCTACAATGAGCAGTTCTTC. Its protein product is CASSEERGSYNEQFF.

V usage is TRBV18 and J usage is TRBJ1-2; tentative D call: TRBD1 (6 bases). The V gene's germline CDR1 is KGHSH and CDR2 LQKENI. V dropped 3 bases and J dropped 8 bases, with 13 bases sitting between them. This CDR3 contains 13 residues. CDR3: CASSPNRDNGYTF. CDR3 coding DNA: TGTGCCAGCTCACCGAACCGGGACAACGGCTACACCTTC.

The chain recombines TRBV7-2 with TRBJ2-3; possible D gene TRBD2, 6 bases. Trimming removed 5 bases at V and 3 bases at J, with 21 bases between. The CDR3 totals 17 residues. Germline CDR1 reads SGHTA; CDR2 reads FQGNSA. The CDR3, as DNA: TGTGCCAGCAGCCCCCTTTTTGTGGAAAGCGGGACAGATACGCAGTATTTT. Translation gives CASSPLFVESGTDTQYF.

The V gene is TRBV24-1, the J gene TRBJ1-5, with TRBD1 as a possible D gene (5 bases). The ends were cut back, 9 bases at V and 7 bases at J, with 15 bases in the middle. This CDR3 is 13 amino acids long. Germline loops: CDR1 KGHDR, CDR2 SFDVKD. CDR3 in DNA: TGTGCCACCCGGGGGGAGGGAGGACAGCCCCAGCATTTT. Amino acid sequence: CATRGEGGQPQHF.

CDR3 residues: CASSKSRGTLDEQYF. CDR3 coding DNA: TGTGCCAGTAGTAAGTCAAGGGGGACCCTAGACGAGCAGTACTTC. The chain uses TRBV19 and TRBJ2-7; D might be TRBD1 (6 bases). This CDR3 comprises 15 residues. V was clipped by 4 bases and J by 5 bases, with 18 bases between them. Germline loops: CDR1 LNHDA, CDR2 SQIVND (reference sequence).

The chain combines TRBV11-3 with TRBJ2-1, with 7 bases aligning to TRBD2. Germline V gene lookup returns CDR1 SGHNT and CDR2 YENEEA. There are 16 residues in the CDR3. V was pared by 1 base and J by 5 bases, with 8 bases of the junction left unmatched. The CDR3 sequence is CASSLAGTNAHNEQFF. The CDR3 DNA reads as TGTGCCAGCAGCTTAGCCGGGACTAACGCCCACAATGAGCAGTTCTTC.

The chain couples TRBV27 to TRBJ1-5; tentative D call: TRBD1 (5 bases). The CDR3 is made up of 15 amino acids. Between the trimmed V and J ends, which lost 1 base and 7 bases, there was a span of 14 bases. Germline V gene lookup returns CDR1 MNHEY and CDR2 SMNVEV (reference sequence). CDR3 amino acids: CASSLLAGGDQPQHF. The CDR3 nucleotides read TGTGCCAGCAGTTTATTGGCCGGGGGGGACCAGCCCCAGCATTTT.

The count of this clone is one. The V call is TRBV5-1, the J call TRBJ2-7, with TRBD1 matching 7 bases. V lost 3 bases and J lost 0; bases outside the gene matches: 6. Germline lookup yields CDR1 SGHRS and CDR2 YFSETQ. The CDR3 runs to 15 residues. The CDR3 coding sequence is TGCGCCAGCAGCTACTTACAGGGGCCCTCCTACGAGCAGTACTTC. The encoded protein is CASSYLQGPSYEQYF.

The rearrangement uses TRBV5-1 and TRBJ1-2; TRBD1 is a possible D gene (6 bases). Per germline, CDR1 SGHRS and CDR2 YFSETQ. The CDR3 has 14 residues. Deletions cut 4 bases from V and 8 bases from J, with 18 bases between. The CDR3 is CASSRDIQGNGYTF. In DNA, the CDR3 is TGCGCCAGCAGCCGAGATATACAGGGAAACGGCTACACCTTC.

The rearrangement uses TRBV29-1 and TRBJ2-5, with TRBD1 as a possible D gene (5 bases). This CDR3 spans 14 amino acids. The V end was cut by 2 bases, the J end by 6 bases, with 16 bases between. Per the germline V gene, CDR1 is SQVTM and CDR2 is ANQGSEA. CDR3 residues: CSVELQARAQTQYF. CDR3 bases: TGCAGCGTTGAATTACAGGCAAGGGCACAGACCCAGTACTTC.

The gene calls are TRBV18 and TRBJ2-3; D is uncertain. The CDR3 runs 13 residues. Germline CDR1 KGHSH, CDR2 LQKENI. Deletions cut 0 bases from V and 2 bases from J, with 3 bases between. DNA of the CDR3: TGTGCCAGCTCACCACCCAACACAGATACGCAGTATTTT. Residues: CASSPPNTDTQYF. Filled out from reference TRBV18 and TRBJ2-3, the complete variable domain reads NAGVMQNPRHLVRRRGQEARLRCSPMKGHSHVYWYRQLPEEGLKFMVYLQKENIIDESGMPKERFSAEFPKEGPSILRIQQVVRGDSAAYFCASSPPNTDTQYFGPGTRLTVL.

The chain joins TRBV6-2 or TRBV6-3 to TRBJ2-7; 11 nucleotides match TRBD2. Trimming cost V 2 bases and J 4 bases; bases outside gene matches: 4. CDR1 and CDR2 (germline): MNHEY, SVGEGT. The CDR3 covers 15 residues. The CDR3 DNA follows: TGTGCCAGCAGTTACGGACTAGCGGGTTTTTACGAGCAGTACTTC. As protein: CASSYGLAGFYEQYF.

The table lists this clone with a count of one. The V gene is TRBV9, the J gene TRBJ2-1; 7 bases map to TRBD2. Looked up from germline, CDR1 is SGDLS and CDR2 is YYNGEE. V shed 3 bases, J shed 1 base, and the junction held 4 bases outside the gene matches. CDR3 size: 15 residues. In DNA form, the CDR3 reads TGTGCCAGCAGCGAGAGCGGGACTTCCTACAATGAGCAGTTCTTC. It encodes CASSESGTSYNEQFF.

The chain uses TRBV18 and TRBJ1-2, with D hard to call. This CDR3 region has 13 residues. The V end was cut by 5 bases, the J end by 0 bases, with 7 bases between. CDR1 and CDR2 from the germline V gene are KGHSH and LQKENI. The CDR3 DNA reads as TGTGCCAGCTCATATGTAACTAACTATGGCTACACCTTC. Its translation is CASSYVTNYGYTF.

The chain recombines TRBV5-1 with TRBJ2-3, with TRBD2 identical over 13 bases. The CDR3 contains 18 residues. V dropped 4 bases and J dropped 2; count of bases not matched to a gene: 10. Germline V gene lookup returns CDR1 SGHRS and CDR2 YFSETQ. The CDR3 protein is CASSPRRLAGGSTDTQYF. CDR3 nucleotide sequence: TGCGCCAGCAGCCCCCGACGACTAGCGGGAGGCTCCACAGATACGCAGTATTTT.

This clone occurred a few times. The V and J genes are TRBV9 and TRBJ2-7; unclear D gene. Trimming removed 3 bases from V and 2 bases from J, with 6 bases in between. Germline V gene sequence: CDR1 SGDLS, CDR2 YYNGEE. The CDR3 runs 12 residues. The CDR3 DNA reads TGTGCCAGCAGCGCCCCTCCCTACGAGCAGTACTTC. Its translation: CASSAPPYEQYF.

The chain combines TRBV7-2 with TRBJ2-4, with D perhaps matching TRBD2 (5 bases). V lost 1 base to trimming and J lost 4 bases, with 8 bases between them. The V gene's germline CDR1 is SGHTA and CDR2 FQGNSA. The CDR3 contains 14 residues. CDR3 nucleotide sequence: TGTGCCAGCAGCTTAGAGCCGGGAAAAAACATTCAGTACTTC. Encoded protein: CASSLEPGKNIQYF.